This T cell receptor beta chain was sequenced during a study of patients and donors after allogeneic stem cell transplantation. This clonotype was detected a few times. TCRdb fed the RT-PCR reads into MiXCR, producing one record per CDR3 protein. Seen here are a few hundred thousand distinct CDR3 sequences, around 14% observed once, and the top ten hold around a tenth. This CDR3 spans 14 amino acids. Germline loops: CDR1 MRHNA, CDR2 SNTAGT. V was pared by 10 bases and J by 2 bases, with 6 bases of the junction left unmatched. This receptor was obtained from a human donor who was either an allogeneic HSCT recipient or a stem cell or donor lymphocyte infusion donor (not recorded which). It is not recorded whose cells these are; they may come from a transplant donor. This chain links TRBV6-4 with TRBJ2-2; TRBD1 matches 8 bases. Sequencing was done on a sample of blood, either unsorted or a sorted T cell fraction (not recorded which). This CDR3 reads CATRTGQNTGELFF. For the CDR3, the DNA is TGTGCCACAAGGACAGGGCAAAACACCGGGGAGCTGTTTTTT.